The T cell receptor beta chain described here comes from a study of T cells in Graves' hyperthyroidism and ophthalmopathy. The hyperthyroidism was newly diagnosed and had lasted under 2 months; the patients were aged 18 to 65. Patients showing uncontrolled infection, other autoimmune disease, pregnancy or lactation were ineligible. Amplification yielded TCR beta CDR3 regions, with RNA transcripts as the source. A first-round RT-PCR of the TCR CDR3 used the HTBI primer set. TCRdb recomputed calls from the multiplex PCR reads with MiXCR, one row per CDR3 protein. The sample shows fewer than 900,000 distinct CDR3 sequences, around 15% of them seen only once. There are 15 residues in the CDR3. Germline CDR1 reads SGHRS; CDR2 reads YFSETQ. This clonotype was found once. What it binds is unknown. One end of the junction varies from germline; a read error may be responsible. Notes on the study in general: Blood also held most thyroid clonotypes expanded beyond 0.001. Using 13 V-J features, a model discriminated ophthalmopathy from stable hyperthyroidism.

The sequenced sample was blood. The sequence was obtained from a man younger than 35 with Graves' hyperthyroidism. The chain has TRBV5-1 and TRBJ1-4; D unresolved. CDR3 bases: TGTGCCAGCAGCTTAGAAAGGGCCCAGGCCGAAAAACTGTTTTTT. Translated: CASSLERAQAEKLFF.